Given below is one TCR beta chain in context. The data belong to a study of blood T cell repertoires in COVID-19. The data were produced by immunoSEQ multiplex PCR, yet TCRdb's version contains in-frame clones alone and is incomplete. The table lists about 71,000 clones, approximately 90% of them singletons. V was cut by 6 bases and J by 0 bases, with 26 bases left in between. The CDR3 is 20 amino acids. Germline V gene sequence: CDR1 MNHNY, CDR2 SVGAGI (reference sequence). Sequencing was done on a sample of peripheral blood. The genes are TRBV6-6 and TRBJ2-2, with D perhaps matching TRBD2 (5 bases). The TCR originated in a man aged 45-65 years with acute or convalescent COVID-19. DNA for the CDR3: TGTGCCAGCAGCTCAACAGCCGGGGTTTGGGGATCAGCGAACACCGGGGAGCTGTTTTTT. Protein product: CASSSTAGVWGSANTGELFF.